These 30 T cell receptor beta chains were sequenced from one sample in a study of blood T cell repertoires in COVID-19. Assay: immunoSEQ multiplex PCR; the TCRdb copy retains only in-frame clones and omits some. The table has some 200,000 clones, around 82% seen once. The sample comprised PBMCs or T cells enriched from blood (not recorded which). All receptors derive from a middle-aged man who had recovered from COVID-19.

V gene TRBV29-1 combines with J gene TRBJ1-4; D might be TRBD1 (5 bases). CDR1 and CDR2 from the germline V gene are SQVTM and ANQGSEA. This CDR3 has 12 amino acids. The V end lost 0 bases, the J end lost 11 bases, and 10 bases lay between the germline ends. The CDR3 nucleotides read TGCAGCGTTGAAGACAGGGCAGGTAAACTGTTTTTT. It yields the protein CSVEDRAGKLFF. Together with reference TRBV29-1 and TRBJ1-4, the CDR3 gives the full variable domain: SAVISQKPSRDICQRGTSLTIQCQVDSQVTMMFWYRQQPGQSLTLIATANQGSEATYESGFVIDKFPISRPNLTFSTLTVSNMSPEDSSIYLCSVEDRAGKLFFGSGTQLSVL.

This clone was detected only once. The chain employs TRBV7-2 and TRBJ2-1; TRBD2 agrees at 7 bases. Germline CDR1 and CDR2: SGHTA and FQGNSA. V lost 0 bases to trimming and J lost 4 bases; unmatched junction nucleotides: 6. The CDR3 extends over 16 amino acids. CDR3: CASSLAGGSRYNEQFF. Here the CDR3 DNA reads TGTGCCAGCAGCTTAGCAGGCGGGAGTAGGTACAATGAGCAGTTCTTC.

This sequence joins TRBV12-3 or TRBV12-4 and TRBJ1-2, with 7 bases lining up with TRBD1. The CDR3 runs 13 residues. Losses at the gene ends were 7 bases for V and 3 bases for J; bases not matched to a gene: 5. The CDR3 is CASTPGTDYGYTF. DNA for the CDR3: TGTGCCAGCACCCCCGGGACAGACTATGGCTACACCTTC.

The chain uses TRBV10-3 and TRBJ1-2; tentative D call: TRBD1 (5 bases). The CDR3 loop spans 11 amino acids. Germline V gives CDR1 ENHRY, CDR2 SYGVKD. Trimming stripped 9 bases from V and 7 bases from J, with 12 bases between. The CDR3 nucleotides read TGTGCCATTTCAGGTCAGGGTGGCTACACCTTC. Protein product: CAISGQGGYTF.

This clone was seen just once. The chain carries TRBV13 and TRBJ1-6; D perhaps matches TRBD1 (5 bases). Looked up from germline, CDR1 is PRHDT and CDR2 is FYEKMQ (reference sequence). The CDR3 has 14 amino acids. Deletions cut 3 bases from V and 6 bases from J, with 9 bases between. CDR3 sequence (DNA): TGTGCCAGCAGCTTGCAGGGAAGTAATTCACCCCTCCACTTT. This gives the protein CASSLQGSNSPLHF.

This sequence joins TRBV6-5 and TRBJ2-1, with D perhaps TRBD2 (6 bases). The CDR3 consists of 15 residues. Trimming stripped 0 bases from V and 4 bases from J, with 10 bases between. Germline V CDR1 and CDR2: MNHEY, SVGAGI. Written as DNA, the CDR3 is TGTGCCAGCAGTTACTCGTGGGAGGAGTACAATGAGCAGTTCTTC. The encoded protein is CASSYSWEEYNEQFF.

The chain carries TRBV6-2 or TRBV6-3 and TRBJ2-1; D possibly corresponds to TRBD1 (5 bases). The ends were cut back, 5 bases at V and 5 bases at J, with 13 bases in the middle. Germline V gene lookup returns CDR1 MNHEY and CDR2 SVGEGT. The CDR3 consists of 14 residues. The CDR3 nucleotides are TGTGCCAGCAGTAACCGCCTCAGGGACAATGAGCAGTTCTTC. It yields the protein CASSNRLRDNEQFF.

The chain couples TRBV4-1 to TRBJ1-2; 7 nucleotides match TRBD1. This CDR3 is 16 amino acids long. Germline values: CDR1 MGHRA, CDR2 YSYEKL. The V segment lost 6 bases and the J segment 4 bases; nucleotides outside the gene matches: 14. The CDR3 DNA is TGCGCCAGCAGTGAACCTCTTCTGACAGGGACCTATGGCTACACCTTC. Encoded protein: CASSEPLLTGTYGYTF.

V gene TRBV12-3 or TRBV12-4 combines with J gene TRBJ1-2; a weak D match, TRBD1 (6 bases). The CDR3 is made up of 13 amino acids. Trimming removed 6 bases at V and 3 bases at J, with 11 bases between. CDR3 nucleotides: TGTGCCAGCAGATACGGACAGCACTATGGCTACACCTTC. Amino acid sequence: CASRYGQHYGYTF.

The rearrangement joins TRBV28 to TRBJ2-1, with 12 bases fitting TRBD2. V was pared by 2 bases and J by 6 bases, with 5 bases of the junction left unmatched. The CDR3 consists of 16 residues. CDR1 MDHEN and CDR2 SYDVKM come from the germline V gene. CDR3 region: CASSLPTSGRANEQFF. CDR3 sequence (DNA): TGTGCCAGCAGTTTACCGACTAGCGGGAGAGCCAATGAGCAGTTCTTC.

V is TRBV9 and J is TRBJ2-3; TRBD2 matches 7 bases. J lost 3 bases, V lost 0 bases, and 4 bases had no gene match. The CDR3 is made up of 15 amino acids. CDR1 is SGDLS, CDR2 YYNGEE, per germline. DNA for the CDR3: TGTGCCAGCAGCGTAGTTGATAGCGGGACAGATACGCAGTATTTT. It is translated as CASSVVDSGTDTQYF.

The CDR3 coding sequence is TGTGCCAGCAGTCTGGACAGGGGATTAATGTGGAAACTGTTTTTT. This gives the protein CASSLDRGLMWKLFF. The chain couples TRBV2 to TRBJ1-4; the match to TRBD1 covers 9 bases. The length of the CDR3 is 15 residues. Germline V gene sequence: CDR1 SNHLY, CDR2 FYNNEI. Unmatched junction bases numbered 12, after V lost 5 bases and J lost 11 bases.

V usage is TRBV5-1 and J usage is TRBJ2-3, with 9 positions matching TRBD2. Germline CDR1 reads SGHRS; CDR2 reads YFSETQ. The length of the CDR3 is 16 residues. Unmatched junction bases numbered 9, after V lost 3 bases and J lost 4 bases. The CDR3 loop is CASSWGAGGPADTQYF. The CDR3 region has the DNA TGCGCCAGCAGCTGGGGGGCGGGAGGGCCCGCAGATACGCAGTATTTT.

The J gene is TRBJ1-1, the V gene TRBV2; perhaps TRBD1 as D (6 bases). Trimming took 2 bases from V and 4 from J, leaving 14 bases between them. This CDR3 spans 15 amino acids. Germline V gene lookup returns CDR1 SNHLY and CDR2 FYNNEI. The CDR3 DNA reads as TGTGCCAGCAGTGAAACCAACAGGGAAGGCACTGAAGCTTTCTTT. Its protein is CASSETNREGTEAFF.

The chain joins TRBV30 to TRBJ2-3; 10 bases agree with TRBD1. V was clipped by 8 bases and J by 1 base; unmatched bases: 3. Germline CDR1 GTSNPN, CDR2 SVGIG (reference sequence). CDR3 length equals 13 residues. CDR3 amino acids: CAGTGAGTDTQYF. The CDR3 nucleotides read TGTGCCGGGACAGGGGCCGGCACAGATACGCAGTATTTT.

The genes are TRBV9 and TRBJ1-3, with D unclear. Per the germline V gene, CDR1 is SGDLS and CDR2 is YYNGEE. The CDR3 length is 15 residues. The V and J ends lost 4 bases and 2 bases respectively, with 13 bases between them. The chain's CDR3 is CASSFGEGTGNTIYF. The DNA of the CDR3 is TGTGCCAGCAGCTTTGGGGAGGGTACTGGAAACACCATATATTTT.

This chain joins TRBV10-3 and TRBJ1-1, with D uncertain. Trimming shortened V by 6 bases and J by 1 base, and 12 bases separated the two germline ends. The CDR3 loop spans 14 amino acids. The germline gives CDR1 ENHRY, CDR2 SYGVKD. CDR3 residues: CAIRAENANTEAFF. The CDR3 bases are TGTGCCATCAGGGCAGAAAACGCGAACACTGAAGCTTTCTTT.

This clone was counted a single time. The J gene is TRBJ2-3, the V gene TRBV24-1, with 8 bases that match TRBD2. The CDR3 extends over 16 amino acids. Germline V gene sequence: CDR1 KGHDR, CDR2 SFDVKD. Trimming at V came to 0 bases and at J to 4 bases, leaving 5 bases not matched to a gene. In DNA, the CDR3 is TGTGCCACCAGTGATTTGAGCGGGAGTCAGGCAGATACGCAGTATTTT. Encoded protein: CATSDLSGSQADTQYF.

The CDR3 DNA reads as TGCGCCAGCAAGGACAGGTCGGGCGAGCAGTACGTC. It translates to CASKDRSGEQYV. The genes are TRBV10-2 and TRBJ2-7; 7 nucleotides match TRBD1. The trim removed 7 bases at V and 6 bases at J, leaving 6 bases unmatched. The germline gives CDR1 WSHSY, CDR2 SAAADI. The CDR3 extends over 12 amino acids.

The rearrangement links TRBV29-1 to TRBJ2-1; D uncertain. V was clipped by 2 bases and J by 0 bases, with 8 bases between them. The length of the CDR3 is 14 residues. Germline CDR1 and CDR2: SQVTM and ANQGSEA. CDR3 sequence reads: CSVESRSSYNEQFF. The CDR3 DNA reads TGCAGCGTTGAAAGCCGGAGCTCCTACAATGAGCAGTTCTTC.

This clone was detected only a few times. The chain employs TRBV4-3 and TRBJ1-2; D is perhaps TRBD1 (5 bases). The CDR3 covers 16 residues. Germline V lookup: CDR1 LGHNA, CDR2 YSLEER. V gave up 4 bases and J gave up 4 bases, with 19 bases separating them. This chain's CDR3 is CASSRTGGAIVYGYTF. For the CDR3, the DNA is TGCGCCAGCAGCCGAACGGGAGGGGCGATAGTCTATGGCTACACCTTC.

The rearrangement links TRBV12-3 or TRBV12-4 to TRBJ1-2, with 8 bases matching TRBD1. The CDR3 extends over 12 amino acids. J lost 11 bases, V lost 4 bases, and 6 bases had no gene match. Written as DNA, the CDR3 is TGTGCCAGCAGTTCCTCGGACAGGGAGTACACCTTC. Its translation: CASSSSDREYTF.

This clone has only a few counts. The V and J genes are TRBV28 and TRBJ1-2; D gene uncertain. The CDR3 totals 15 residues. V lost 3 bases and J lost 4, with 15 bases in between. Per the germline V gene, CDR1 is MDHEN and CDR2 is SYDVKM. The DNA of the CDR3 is TGTGCCAGCAGTTTGGAGGCAATATGGGGCTATGGCTACACCTTC. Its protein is CASSLEAIWGYGYTF.

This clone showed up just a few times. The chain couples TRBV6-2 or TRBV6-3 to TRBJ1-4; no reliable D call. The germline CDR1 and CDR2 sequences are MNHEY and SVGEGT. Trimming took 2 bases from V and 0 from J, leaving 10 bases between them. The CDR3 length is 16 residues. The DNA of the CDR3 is TGTGCCAGCAGTTACCAAGGCGGGGCAACTAATGAAAAACTGTTTTTT. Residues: CASSYQGGATNEKLFF.

The chain's CDR3 is CASSLVQNREETQYF. Written as DNA, the CDR3 is TGTGCCAGCAGCTTAGTTCAGAACAGGGAAGAGACCCAGTACTTC. The chain combines TRBV7-6 with TRBJ2-5; D perhaps matches TRBD1 (6 bases). The CDR3 is 15 residues long. The V end was cut by 1 base, the J end by 3 bases, with 12 bases between. In germline, CDR1 is SGHVS, CDR2 FNYEAQ.

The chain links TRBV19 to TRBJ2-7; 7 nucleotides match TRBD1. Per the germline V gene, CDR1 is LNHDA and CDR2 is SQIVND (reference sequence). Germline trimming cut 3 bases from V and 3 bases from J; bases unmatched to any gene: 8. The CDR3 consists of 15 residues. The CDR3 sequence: CASSMGTVPFYEQYV. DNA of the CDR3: TGTGCCAGTAGTATGGGGACAGTTCCCTTCTACGAGCAGTACGTC.

The CDR3 reads CSVQAGVLFEQYF. The CDR3 region has the DNA TGCAGCGTGCAGGCGGGAGTACTATTCGAGCAGTACTTC. The chain combines TRBV29-1 with TRBJ2-7; 7 nucleotides agree with TRBD2. J was trimmed by 6 bases and V by 6 bases; bases with no gene match: 11. The germline gives CDR1 SQVTM, CDR2 ANQGSEA. CDR3 length: 13 amino acids.

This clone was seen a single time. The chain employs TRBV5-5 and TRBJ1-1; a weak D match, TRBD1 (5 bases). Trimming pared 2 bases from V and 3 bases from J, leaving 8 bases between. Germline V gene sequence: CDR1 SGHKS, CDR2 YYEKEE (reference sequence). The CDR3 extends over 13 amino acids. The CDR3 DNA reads TGTGCCAGCAGCTTAACAGGCGACACTGAAGCTTTCTTT. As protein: CASSLTGDTEAFF.

This CDR3 is CSVETDRGTEAFF. The CDR3 bases are TGCAGCGTTGAGACGGACAGGGGAACTGAAGCTTTCTTT. The chain links TRBV29-1 to TRBJ1-1, with 9 positions matching TRBD1. V trimming: 3 bases; J trimming: 5 bases; junction bases outside the gene matches: 4. The CDR3 length is 13 residues. Germline values: CDR1 SQVTM, CDR2 ANQGSEA.

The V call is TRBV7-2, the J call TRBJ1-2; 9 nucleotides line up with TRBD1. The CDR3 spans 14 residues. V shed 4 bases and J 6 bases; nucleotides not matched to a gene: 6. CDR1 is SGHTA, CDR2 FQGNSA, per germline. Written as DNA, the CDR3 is TGTGCCAGCAGCTCGGACAGGGGAAGGCATGGCTACACCTTC. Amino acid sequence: CASSSDRGRHGYTF. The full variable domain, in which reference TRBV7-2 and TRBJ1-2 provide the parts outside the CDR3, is GAGVSQSPSNKVTEKGKDVELRCDPISGHTALYWYRQSLGQGLEFLIYFQGNSAPDKSGLPSDRFSAERTGGSVSTLTIQRTQQEDSAVYLCASSSDRGRHGYTFGSGTRLTVV.